Each of the 14 T cell receptor beta chains below was sequenced from the same sample in a study of OX40 agonist ivuxolimab in advanced cancers. The assay was immunoSEQ multiplex PCR, and TCRdb's table has in-frame clones only and misses some. The sample records some 86,000 clones, around 90% being singletons. The source was CD4+ or CD8+ T cells sorted from blood, collected in a trial of the OX40 agonist ivuxolimab. The receptors stem from an adult with an advanced solid tumor such as melanoma, head and neck, liver or kidney cancer.

This clone was seen a few times. V usage is TRBV11-2 and J usage is TRBJ2-3; 11 nucleotides line up with TRBD2. Unmatched junction bases numbered 7, after V lost 5 bases and J lost 0 bases. This CDR3 is built from 17 residues. The V gene's germline CDR1 is SGHAT and CDR2 FQNNGV. The CDR3 DNA reads as TGTGCCAGCAGCGAGCTTAGCGGGAGGGCCAGCACAGATACGCAGTATTTT. Translated: CASSELSGRASTDTQYF.

This rearrangement joins TRBV27 to TRBJ1-1; TRBD1 is a possible D gene (6 bases). This CDR3 contains 12 residues. The germline V and J ends were trimmed by 5 bases and 11 bases, with 15 bases remaining between them. The germline V gene encodes CDR1 MNHEY and CDR2 SMNVEV (reference sequence). The CDR3 is CASSRTGLRAFF. In DNA form, the CDR3 reads TGTGCCAGCAGTCGTACAGGGCTGCGGGCTTTCTTT.

This CDR3 reads CASNWGTVNEQFF. The DNA for the CDR3 is TGTGCCAGCAACTGGGGGACAGTCAATGAGCAGTTCTTC. The chain uses TRBV5-6 and TRBJ2-1; 7 nucleotides match TRBD1. The CDR3 is made up of 13 amino acids. V was pared by 6 bases and J by 6 bases, with 6 bases of the junction left unmatched. Germline CDR1 is SGHDT and CDR2 is YYEEEE.

CDR3 amino acids: CASSSRDKLYEQFF. The CDR3 DNA sequence: TGTGCCAGTAGTAGCCGGGACAAGCTCTATGAGCAGTTCTTC. The chain joins TRBV19 to TRBJ2-1, with a possible D match to TRBD1 (6 bases). Deletions cut 4 bases from V and 8 bases from J, with 15 bases between. CDR3 length: 14 amino acids. The germline CDR1 and CDR2 sequences are LNHDA and SQIVND (reference sequence).

The genes are TRBV30 and TRBJ2-3, with TRBD2 identical over 11 bases. Germline V gene lookup returns CDR1 GTSNPN and CDR2 SVGIG (reference sequence). Trimming took 0 bases from V and 5 from J; bases not matched to a gene: 4. The CDR3 contains 15 residues. The DNA for the CDR3 is TGTGCCTGGAGTGTACGGCTAGCGGGAGGAGATACGCAGTATTTT. Translating it yields CAWSVRLAGGDTQYF.

The chain recombines TRBV7-9 with TRBJ1-2; D gene uncertain. The CDR3 is made up of 11 amino acids. The germline CDR1 and CDR2 sequences are SEHNR and FQNEAQ (reference sequence). Trimming took 10 bases from V and 6 from J, leaving 12 bases between them. The chain's CDR3 is CATLPTHGYTF. The CDR3, as DNA: TGTGCCACCCTTCCCACCCATGGCTACACCTTC.

The chain carries TRBV10-2 and TRBJ2-7; unclear D gene. The germline CDR1 and CDR2 sequences are WSHSY and SAAADI. The germline V and J ends were trimmed by 5 bases and 2 bases, with 10 bases remaining between them. The CDR3 is made up of 13 amino acids. The CDR3 here is CASSSTPAYEQYF. CDR3 sequence (DNA): TGCGCCAGCAGTTCTACGCCGGCCTACGAGCAGTACTTC.

The chain carries TRBV5-6 and TRBJ2-3; no clear D. V dropped 3 bases and J dropped 3 bases, with 5 bases sitting between them. Germline CDR1 SGHDT, CDR2 YYEEEE. CDR3 length equals 12 residues. The CDR3 reads CASSWRTDTQYF. In DNA, the CDR3 is TGTGCCAGCAGCTGGCGAACAGATACGCAGTATTTT.

V is TRBV11-2 and J is TRBJ2-7; 7 nucleotides line up with TRBD1. CDR1 SGHAT and CDR2 FQNNGV come from the germline V gene. This CDR3 region has 13 residues. V gave up 4 bases and J gave up 6 bases; unmatched junction bases: 6. CDR3 region: CASSWQGVGEQYF. CDR3 DNA sequence: TGTGCCAGCAGCTGGCAGGGGGTAGGCGAGCAGTACTTC.

V is TRBV7-9 and J is TRBJ1-1; 7 nucleotides align to TRBD1. The germline CDR1 and CDR2 sequences are SEHNR and FQNEAQ (reference sequence). V shed 6 bases and J 3 bases; nucleotides not matched to a gene: 10. The CDR3 has 15 amino acids. The CDR3 nucleotides read TGTGCCAGCAGAACGGTGAGGGGGCAGGACACTGAAGCTTTCTTT. Translation gives CASRTVRGQDTEAFF.

Points on this clone: The conserved final phenylalanine or tryptophan is absent from the CDR3, which likely points to a read error. Because the CDR3's place on the DNA is in doubt, the DNA is left out and the CDR3 is given as listed by TCRdb. The V gene is TRBV7-8, the J gene TRBJ1-2. Counting both end residues, the CDR3 totals 11 amino acids. The germline CDR1 and CDR2 sequences are SGHVS and FQNEAQ. CDR3: CASSLEGDLVV.

The chain is built from TRBV28 and TRBJ1-6, with TRBD1 matching over 10 bases. The length of the CDR3 is 14 residues. Per germline, CDR1 MDHEN and CDR2 SYDVKM. J lost 10 bases, V lost 5 bases, and 5 bases had no gene match. The CDR3 bases are TGTGCCAGCAGTCTCGGACAGGGGGGGTCACCCCTCCACTTT. Amino acids: CASSLGQGGSPLHF.

This chain uses TRBV5-1 with TRBJ2-3, with 10 positions matching TRBD1. V lost 0 bases, J lost 2 bases, and 12 bases stayed unmatched. Germline CDR1 SGHRS, CDR2 YFSETQ. The length of the CDR3 is 19 residues. CDR3 in DNA: TGCGCCAGCAGCTTGGCCAAGACAGGGGGCTTGGGAATCACAGATACGCAGTATTTT. Residues: CASSLAKTGGLGITDTQYF.

J is TRBJ2-7 and V is TRBV6-4; no clear D. Trimming shortened V by 2 bases and J by 1 base, and 15 bases separated the two germline ends. In germline, CDR1 is MRHNA, CDR2 SNTAGT. The CDR3 loop spans 16 amino acids. The CDR3 spells CASSDPLGGRSYEQYF. DNA of the CDR3: TGTGCCAGCAGTGACCCTTTAGGTGGCCGGTCCTACGAGCAGTACTTC.